The 25 T cell receptor beta chains listed next were all sequenced from one sample in a study of blood T cells in healthy people across ages. For the second PCR, which ran for roughly 7 to 11 cycles, a sample-barcoded 5' primer and a J-beta primer mix were used. TCRdb fed the 5' RACE reads into MiXCR, producing one record per CDR3 protein. Among about 590,000 distinct CDR3 sequences listed, 25% to 35% were seen once. The sequencing input was blood. The receptors were sampled from a woman of 80 years or more in good health.

This clonotype was detected only a few times. The chain recombines TRBV5-1 with TRBJ2-1, with D possibly matching TRBD1 (7 bases). This CDR3 is built from 15 residues. Per the germline V gene, CDR1 is SGHRS and CDR2 is YFSETQ. Trimming left V 1 base short and J 5 bases short, with 13 bases between. CDR3 nucleotide sequence: TGCGCCAGCAGCTTGTGGGGCAGGGGGGACAATGAGCAGTTCTTC. It encodes CASSLWGRGDNEQFF.

This clonotype has at least ten counts. CDR3 nucleotides: TGTGCCAGCAGTTTCGCAGGGAGGGTCACTGAAGCTTTCTTT. Its protein product is CASSFAGRVTEAFF. V is TRBV12-3 or TRBV12-4 and J is TRBJ1-1; D might be TRBD1 (5 bases). This CDR3 is built from 14 residues. The V end was cut by 3 bases, the J end by 4 bases, with 12 bases between.

This clonotype has at least ten counts. This rearrangement joins TRBV7-8 to TRBJ2-6; D may be TRBD1 (5 bases). Germline V lookup: CDR1 SGHVS, CDR2 FQNEAQ. V was cut by 3 bases and J by 8 bases, with 20 bases left in between. The CDR3 is made up of 17 amino acids. Here the CDR3 DNA reads TGTGCCAGCAGCTTCCGGACAATAAGGGGTGGCACCAACGTCCTGACTTTC. Its protein is CASSFRTIRGGTNVLTF.

This clonotype was picked up many times. A much larger clone sits a single nucleotide away, making a read error possible. The chain carries TRBV6-1 and TRBJ2-5; D remains unclear. The ends were cut back, 7 bases at V and 7 bases at J, with 10 bases in the middle. This CDR3 spans 11 amino acids. Germline assignment: CDR1 MNHNS and CDR2 SASEGT. CDR3 protein: CASIGWVTQYF. The CDR3 DNA reads as TGTGCCAGCATCGGGTGGGTGACCCAGTACTTC.

In the case of this clonotype: One junction end disagrees with the germline gene, perhaps due to a read error. The V call is TRBV3-1, the J call TRBJ2-5, with D possibly TRBD1 on 6 matching bases. The CDR3 is 13 amino acids. Germline CDR1 is LGHDT and CDR2 is YNNKEL (reference sequence). CDR3 DNA: TGTGCCTGCAGCCGGGACATAACCTACGGGCAGTACTTC. Residues: CACSRDITYGQYF.

About this clonotype itself: One base away lies a much larger clone, so this may be a sequencing read error. The chain couples TRBV6-1 to TRBJ1-2, with D unresolved. Per germline, CDR1 MNHNS and CDR2 SASEGT. CDR3 size: 13 residues. The CDR3 bases are TGTGCCAGTTCTACTGCGGCCAACTATGGCCACACCTTC. It yields the protein CASSTAANYGHTF.

The chain carries TRBV20-1 and TRBJ1-5; D remains ambiguous. The CDR3 has 13 amino acids. CDR1 DFQATT and CDR2 SNEGSKA come from the germline V gene (reference sequence). Trimming removed 3 bases from V and 6 bases from J, with 12 bases in between. In nucleotides, the CDR3 is TGCAGTGCTAGTTTTTTGTCCGGTCAGCCCCAGCATTTT. Translated, it gives CSASFLSGQPQHF.

At least ten counts were recorded for this clonotype. The DNA of the CDR3 is TGTGCCAGCAGTGAACAAGGGGGGTCCCGGATGGAGCAGTTCTTC. Amino acid sequence: CASSEQGGSRMEQFF. V usage is TRBV6-1 and J usage is TRBJ2-1; either TRBD1 or TRBD2 may fit D (6 bases each). Trimming left V 2 bases short and J 10 bases short, with 18 bases between. The germline CDR1 and CDR2 sequences are MNHNS and SASEGT. The CDR3 covers 15 residues.

This clonotype occurred a few times. Mismatch with germline at one junction end may stem from a read error. The V and J genes are TRBV10-3 and TRBJ2-7; D is uncertain. Germline CDR1 reads ENHRY; CDR2 reads SYGVKD. This CDR3 comprises 12 residues. The CDR3 is CATSEGPYEQYF. The CDR3 DNA sequence: TGTGCCACCAGTGAAGGACCCTACGAGCAGTACTTC.

This clonotype was observed many times. The rearrangement uses TRBV28 and TRBJ2-7; 10 bases map to TRBD1. J gave up 9 bases and V 5 bases, and 10 bases lay outside the gene matches. This CDR3 has 14 residues. The germline CDR1 and CDR2 sequences are MDHEN and SYDVKM. The CDR3 DNA reads TGTGCCAGCAGTCTATCCTCCCGGACAGGGGGGCAGTACTTC. Protein: CASSLSSRTGGQYF.

This clonotype was detected many times. The chain is built from TRBV5-1 and TRBJ2-5; D is possibly TRBD2 (5 bases). This CDR3 has 16 amino acids. Germline V gene sequence: CDR1 SGHRS, CDR2 YFSETQ. Trimming removed 0 bases at V and 7 bases at J, with 19 bases between. The CDR3 reads CASSLESAAIGGTQYF. Here the CDR3 DNA reads TGCGCCAGCAGCTTGGAGTCGGCCGCCATAGGAGGGACCCAGTACTTC.

The chain links TRBV5-5 to TRBJ1-5, with 7 bases lining up with TRBD1. This CDR3 has 15 amino acids. The germline V gene has CDR1 SGHKS and CDR2 YYEKEE (reference sequence). V shed 5 bases and J 0 bases; nucleotides not matched to a gene: 5. The CDR3 DNA follows: TGTGCCAGCAGATGGGACAGTTATAGCAATCAGCCCCAGCATTTT. As protein: CASRWDSYSNQPQHF. The complete variable domain, with remaining parts taken from reference TRBV5-5 and TRBJ1-5, reads DAGVTQSPTHLIKTRGQQVTLRCSPISGHKSVSWYQQVLGQGPQFIFQYYEKEERGRGNFPDRFSARQFPNYSSELNVNALLLGDSALYLCASRWDSYSNQPQHFGDGTRLSIL.

This clonotype has only a few counts. V usage is TRBV20-1 and J usage is TRBJ1-1; D perhaps matches TRBD1 (5 bases). This CDR3 is 15 amino acids long. Between the trimmed V and J ends, which lost 0 bases and 4 bases, there was a span of 15 bases. Germline CDR1 reads DFQATT; CDR2 reads SNEGSKA (reference sequence). CDR3 amino acids: CSARDPRGVSTEAFF. The CDR3 bases are TGCAGTGCTAGAGATCCAAGAGGGGTGAGCACTGAAGCTTTCTTT.

This chain uses TRBV11-2 with TRBJ1-1; a possible D gene is TRBD1 (5 bases). CDR3 size: 14 residues. Trimming removed 5 bases from V and 2 bases from J, with 12 bases in between. The V gene's germline CDR1 is SGHAT and CDR2 FQNNGV. CDR3 nucleotides: TGTGCCAGCAGCCCCAAGGGGATTAACACTGAAGCTTTCTTT. Its translation: CASSPKGINTEAFF.

The chain links TRBV14 to TRBJ1-5; TRBD1 might be the D (5 bases). CDR3 size: 17 residues. The germline V gene has CDR1 SGHDN and CDR2 FVKESK. Trimming took off 0 bases at V and 0 bases at J, with 12 bases between the two ends. CDR3 nucleotide sequence: TGTGCCAGCAGCCAAGATAGGGGCCAATATAGCAATCAGCCCCAGCATTTT. Its translation is CASSQDRGQYSNQPQHF. The whole variable domain, filled in from reference TRBV14 and TRBJ1-5, reads EAGVTQFPSHSVIEKGQTVTLRCDPISGHDNLYWYRRVMGKEIKFLLHFVKESKQDESGMPNNRFLAERTGGTYSTLKVQPAELEDSGVYFCASSQDRGQYSNQPQHFGDGTRLSIL.

This clonotype was detected only a few times. This chain joins TRBV30 and TRBJ1-2, with D tentatively TRBD1 (5 bases). This CDR3 is 13 amino acids long. Germline CDR1 GTSNPN, CDR2 SVGIG (reference sequence). Trimming took off 2 bases at V and 4 bases at J, with 11 bases between the two ends. In DNA, the CDR3 is TGTGCCTGGAGTAATGGACAACCCTATGGCTACACCTTC. It yields the protein CAWSNGQPYGYTF. The full variable domain, completed using reference TRBV30 and TRBJ1-2, is SQTIHQWPATLVQPVGSPLSLECTVEGTSNPNLYWYRQAAGRGLQLLFYSVGIGQISSEVPQNLSASRPQDRQFILSSKKLLLSDSGFYLCAWSNGQPYGYTFGSGTRLTVV.

The chain carries TRBV7-2 and TRBJ1-5; a possible D gene is TRBD1 (6 bases). V was trimmed by 0 bases and J by 4 bases, leaving 10 bases between them. Looked up from germline, CDR1 is SGHTA and CDR2 is FQGNSA. The CDR3 contains 15 residues. The CDR3 nucleotides are TGTGCCAGCAGCTTAGCGATCCAGGGGAATCAGCCCCAGCATTTT. Amino acids: CASSLAIQGNQPQHF.

This clonotype occurred a few times. The J gene is TRBJ1-5, the V gene TRBV10-3; D is unresolved. CDR3 length: 12 amino acids. Germline loops: CDR1 ENHRY, CDR2 SYGVKD. Trimming took off 9 bases at V and 5 bases at J, with 11 bases between the two ends. Written as DNA, the CDR3 is TGTGCCATTCGGGCCCACCATCAGCCCCAGCATTTT. Its protein is CAIRAHHQPQHF.

In this sample, this clonotype turned up many times. The chain joins TRBV9 to TRBJ2-7; D perhaps matches TRBD2 (6 bases). Germline CDR1 and CDR2: SGDLS and YYNGEE. Trimming took 0 bases from V and 2 from J, leaving 9 bases between them. The CDR3 has 14 residues. CDR3 sequence reads: CASSVGWEAYEQYF. CDR3 bases: TGTGCCAGCAGCGTAGGTTGGGAGGCCTACGAGCAGTACTTC.

V gene TRBV10-3 combines with J gene TRBJ2-1, with D unclear. There are 11 residues in the CDR3. V was shortened by 8 bases and J by 7 bases, with 9 bases between the two germline ends. Germline V CDR1 and CDR2: ENHRY, SYGVKD. DNA of the CDR3: TGTGCCATCGGCGTTGGGAATGAGCAGTTCTTC. It specifies CAIGVGNEQFF.

V is TRBV2 and J is TRBJ2-3, with D maybe TRBD2 (6 bases). The CDR3 runs to 15 residues. The germline V gene encodes CDR1 SNHLY and CDR2 FYNNEI. The V end lost 6 bases, the J end lost 6 bases, and 19 bases lay between the germline ends. The CDR3 DNA sequence: TGTGCCAGCAGACCCGGCGGGGCCGAAGGGGATACGCAGTATTTT. Protein: CASRPGGAEGDTQYF.

V is TRBV19 and J is TRBJ2-1, with 11 nucleotides matching TRBD2. The V gene's germline CDR1 is LNHDA and CDR2 SQIVND (reference sequence). CDR3 length: 15 residues. After removal of 6 bases from V and 7 bases from J, the junction contained 8 bases not matched to a gene. The chain's CDR3 is CASRTLAGGFNEQFF. CDR3 DNA: TGTGCCAGTAGGACCCTAGCGGGGGGATTTAATGAGCAGTTCTTC.

In this sample, this clonotype turned up a few times. V gene TRBV3-1 combines with J gene TRBJ1-6; D ambiguous. Germline CDR1 LGHDT, CDR2 YNNKEL (reference sequence). The length of the CDR3 is 13 residues. Trimming removed 3 bases from V and 7 bases from J, with 7 bases in between. CDR3 sequence: CASSHEVNSPLHF. The CDR3 nucleotides are TGTGCCAGCAGCCACGAAGTGAATTCACCCCTCCACTTT.

In this sample, this clonotype turned up a few times. Being one base from a much bigger clone, this may be a read error. The chain uses TRBV7-9 and TRBJ2-7, with unresolved D. This CDR3 spans 14 amino acids. The ends were cut back, 2 bases at V and 6 bases at J, with 14 bases in the middle. From germline, CDR1 is SEHNR and CDR2 FQNEAQ (reference sequence). CDR3 DNA: TGTGCCAGCAGCTTAAGATCGGTCTTTAGCGAGCAGTACTTC. It codes for CASSLRSVFSEQYF.

The chain employs TRBV5-1 and TRBJ1-6, with D maybe TRBD1 (6 bases). The V and J ends lost 0 bases and 8 bases respectively, with 12 bases between them. CDR3 length: 15 residues. Germline CDR1 and CDR2: SGHRS and YFSETQ. The CDR3 loop is CASSLVAGEDSPLHF. As DNA, the CDR3 is TGCGCCAGCAGCTTGGTGGCAGGGGAGGATTCACCCCTCCACTTT.